The 30 T cell receptor beta chains reported below all come from one sample, sequenced in a study of cytomegalovirus exposure and HLA in healthy donors. Amplification used 60 Vbeta primers and 13 Jbeta primers. Libraries were prepared by immunoSEQ multiplex PCR; TCRdb keeps only in-frame clonotypes and omits some of them. Seen here are around 110,000 clones, about 79% observed once, and the top ten hold just under 3%. The sequenced sample was PBMCs. The receptors originated from a woman between 18 and 29 years old in good health and CMV-seropositive.

The chain carries TRBV30 and TRBJ1-2, with TRBD1 matching over 10 bases. The junction had 13 bases not matched to a gene; V was cut back by 1 base and J by 2 bases. CDR3 size: 18 residues. CDR1 and CDR2 from the germline V gene are GTSNPN and SVGIG (reference sequence). The CDR3 region is CAWSALPGQGSSNYGYTF. CDR3 nucleotides: TGTGCCTGGAGTGCTCTACCGGGACAGGGGTCAAGCAACTATGGCTACACCTTC.

DNA for the CDR3: TGTGCCAGCAGCGCAGGACTGATGGAGACTGAAGCTTTCTTT. This codes for CASSAGLMETEAFF. V and J are TRBV5-4 and TRBJ1-1; the D is unclear. This CDR3 spans 14 amino acids. V lost 4 bases and J lost 5, with 15 bases in between. Per germline, CDR1 SGHNT and CDR2 YYREEE (reference sequence). The whole variable domain, remainder taken from reference TRBV5-4 and TRBJ1-1, is ETGVTQSPTHLIKTRGQQVTLRCSSQSGHNTVSWYQQALGQGPQFIFQYYREEENGRGNFPPRFSGLQFPNYSSELNVNALELDDSALYLCASSAGLMETEAFFGQGTRLTVV.

This clone was seen just once. This chain uses TRBV27 with TRBJ2-7; D might be TRBD1 (6 bases). CDR1 and CDR2 from the germline V gene are MNHEY and SMNVEV (reference sequence). The V end was cut by 5 bases, the J end by 0 bases, with 14 bases between. This CDR3 has 15 amino acids. The CDR3 loop reads CASSPSGTSSYEQYF. In DNA, the CDR3 is TGTGCCAGCAGTCCGTCCGGGACAAGCTCCTACGAGCAGTACTTC.

This clone showed up just once. The V call is TRBV5-4, the J call TRBJ1-1; D call uncertain. V was trimmed by 0 bases and J by 0 bases, leaving 6 bases between them. Per germline, CDR1 SGHNT and CDR2 YYREEE (reference sequence). This CDR3 region has 14 residues. CDR3 coding DNA: TGTGCCAGCAGCTTGGAAGCTATGAACACTGAAGCTTTCTTT. Its translation: CASSLEAMNTEAFF.

This chain connects TRBV12-5 to TRBJ1-5; D is undetermined. The CDR3 totals 15 residues. The V end was cut by 1 base, the J end by 0 bases, with 7 bases between. Germline lookup yields CDR1 LGHNT and CDR2 FRNRAP. CDR3: CASGLADNSNQPQHF. CDR3 sequence (DNA): TGTGCTAGTGGTTTGGCCGACAATAGCAATCAGCCCCAGCATTTT.

This clone was recorded only once. The genes are TRBV7-3 and TRBJ2-1; 7 bases are a match to TRBD2. The V gene's germline CDR1 is SGHTA and CDR2 FQGTGA. J lost 0 bases, V lost 5 bases, and 4 bases had no gene match. This CDR3 spans 15 amino acids. The CDR3 protein is CASSMLADSYNEQFF. The CDR3 coding sequence is TGTGCCAGCAGCATGCTAGCGGACTCCTACAATGAGCAGTTCTTC.

This clone was picked up one time. V is TRBV5-6 and J is TRBJ2-5, with D tentatively TRBD1 (6 bases). Deletions cut 2 bases from V and 5 bases from J, with 19 bases between. The CDR3 sequence is 16 residues long. Germline values: CDR1 SGHDT, CDR2 YYEEEE. CDR3 in DNA: TGTGCCAGCAGCTTAGGTTGGGGCACAGGGTTGGAGACCCAGTACTTC. Its protein product is CASSLGWGTGLETQYF.

The J gene is TRBJ1-5, the V gene TRBV7-9; D possibly corresponds to TRBD1 (5 bases). Germline CDR1 SEHNR, CDR2 FQNEAQ (reference sequence). The CDR3 consists of 14 residues. Trimming shortened V by 6 bases and J by 0 bases, and 9 bases separated the two germline ends. Here the CDR3 reads CASSQGYSNQPQHF. As DNA, the CDR3 is TGTGCCAGCAGTCAGGGTTATAGCAATCAGCCCCAGCATTTT.

The genes are TRBV5-4 and TRBJ1-1, with D hard to call. Trimming took 0 bases from V and 3 from J, leaving 6 bases between them. The CDR3 length is 13 residues. The germline V gene has CDR1 SGHNT and CDR2 YYREEE (reference sequence). The CDR3 coding sequence is TGTGCCAGCAGCTTGGGTCAGTACACTGAAGCTTTCTTT. Encoded protein: CASSLGQYTEAFF.

This clone appeared once. V and J are TRBV30 and TRBJ2-4; a possible D gene is TRBD1 (5 bases). The germline V gene has CDR1 GTSNPN and CDR2 SVGIG (reference sequence). Trimming removed 0 bases at V and 4 bases at J, with 10 bases between. The length of the CDR3 is 14 residues. This chain's CDR3 is CAWSVGAGKNIQYF. DNA of the CDR3: TGTGCCTGGAGTGTAGGCGCAGGGAAAAACATTCAGTACTTC. The full variable domain, in which reference TRBV30 and TRBJ2-4 provide the parts outside the CDR3, is SQTIHQWPATLVQPVGSPLSLECTVEGTSNPNLYWYRQAAGRGLQLLFYSVGIGQISSEVPQNLSASRPQDRQFILSSKKLLLSDSGFYLCAWSVGAGKNIQYFGAGTRLSVL.

V gene TRBV2 combines with J gene TRBJ1-1, with D perhaps TRBD1 (5 bases). The CDR3 loop spans 14 amino acids. Trimming shortened V by 6 bases and J by 1 base, and 12 bases separated the two germline ends. CDR1 SNHLY and CDR2 FYNNEI come from the germline V gene. CDR3 nucleotides: TGTGCCAGCAGCCTGGACACGACGAACACTGAAGCTTTCTTT. This gives the protein CASSLDTTNTEAFF.

The chain uses TRBV13 and TRBJ2-7; D unresolved. The ends were cut back, 5 bases at V and 3 bases at J, with 5 bases in the middle. The CDR3 consists of 11 residues. Germline CDR1 and CDR2: PRHDT and FYEKMQ (reference sequence). CDR3 region: CASSAYYEQYF. The CDR3 coding sequence is TGTGCCAGCAGCGCCTACTACGAGCAGTACTTC.

The V call is TRBV30, the J call TRBJ2-7, with TRBD2 identical over 7 bases. From germline, CDR1 is GTSNPN and CDR2 SVGIG (reference sequence). CDR3 length equals 14 residues. V lost 2 bases and J lost 9; bases outside the gene matches: 13. The DNA of the CDR3 is TGTGCCTGGAGTTCTGGGAGCCCCTCGGGGGGGCAGTACTTC. Translated, it gives CAWSSGSPSGGQYF.

The chain's CDR3 is CASSQPTSGPYNEQFF. DNA for the CDR3: TGCGCCAGCAGCCAACCCACTAGCGGCCCCTACAATGAGCAGTTCTTC. This rearrangement joins TRBV4-1 to TRBJ2-1; TRBD2 agrees at 8 bases. Germline CDR1 MGHRA, CDR2 YSYEKL. CDR3 length equals 16 residues. J was trimmed by 2 bases and V by 2 bases; bases with no gene match: 5.

V gene TRBV10-3 combines with J gene TRBJ1-4, with no clear D. V lost 2 bases, J lost 3 bases, and 13 bases lay in between. Germline CDR1 reads ENHRY; CDR2 reads SYGVKD. This CDR3 contains 16 residues. CDR3 sequence reads: CAISEAPPAANEKLFF. DNA of the CDR3: TGTGCCATCAGTGAGGCCCCCCCGGCGGCTAATGAAAAACTGTTTTTT.

This clone was observed a few times. The chain couples TRBV6-1 to TRBJ1-1, with 8 positions matching TRBD1. The V gene end was trimmed by 7 bases and the J gene end by 6 bases; junction bases not matched to a gene: 13. Germline CDR1 reads MNHNS; CDR2 reads SASEGT. The CDR3 is 15 residues long. The CDR3 spells CASTTKRQGSAEAFF. The CDR3 nucleotides read TGTGCCAGCACCACAAAGAGACAGGGGAGCGCTGAAGCTTTCTTT.

This chain links TRBV12-5 with TRBJ2-7; 7 positions match TRBD1. The V gene end was trimmed by 0 bases and the J gene end by 3 bases; junction bases not matched to a gene: 5. Germline CDR1 and CDR2: LGHNT and FRNRAP. This CDR3 has 15 amino acids. The CDR3: CASGLVTGACYEQYF. The CDR3 nucleotides read TGTGCTAGTGGTTTGGTTACAGGGGCCTGCTACGAGCAGTACTTC.

This chain links TRBV15 with TRBJ1-5, with D possibly matching TRBD1 (5 bases). CDR3 length equals 16 residues. The germline V and J ends were trimmed by 3 bases and 2 bases, with 14 bases remaining between them. The germline V gene has CDR1 LNHNV and CDR2 YYDKDF (reference sequence). CDR3 protein: CATSRGRGWGNQPQHF. DNA of the CDR3: TGTGCCACCAGCAGGGGACGGGGGTGGGGCAATCAGCCCCAGCATTTT.

This rearrangement joins TRBV7-3 to TRBJ2-1, with D possibly matching TRBD1 (5 bases). Per the germline V gene, CDR1 is SGHTA and CDR2 is FQGTGA. CDR3 length: 14 residues. Trimming took 0 bases from V and 6 from J, leaving 9 bases between them. Here the CDR3 reads CASSLTGEVNEQFF. CDR3 DNA sequence: TGTGCCAGCAGCTTAACAGGGGAAGTCAATGAGCAGTTCTTC.

In its sample, this clone was seen once. The chain employs TRBV6-1 and TRBJ2-1, with TRBD1 matching over 8 bases. The germline gives CDR1 MNHNS, CDR2 SASEGT. V dropped 2 bases and J dropped 8; count of bases not matched to a gene: 8. The CDR3 contains 15 residues. The CDR3 DNA reads TGTGCCAGCAGTGAAAGGAAACAGGGGGGACATGAGCAGTTCTTC. Translating it yields CASSERKQGGHEQFF.

A few counts support this clone. V is TRBV7-9 and J is TRBJ2-2; the match to TRBD2 covers 11 bases. The CDR3 totals 16 residues. Germline loops: CDR1 SEHNR, CDR2 FQNEAQ (reference sequence). With 5 bases clipped from V and 3 bases from J, the junction kept 5 bases outside the gene matches. Here the CDR3 DNA reads TGTGCCAGCAGCGCTACTAGCGGGAGAGACACCGGGGAGCTGTTTTTT. Residues: CASSATSGRDTGELFF.

The chain carries TRBV28 and TRBJ1-2; D unresolved. The V and J ends lost 10 bases and 4 bases respectively, with 10 bases between them. The CDR3 sequence is 11 residues long. CDR1 MDHEN and CDR2 SYDVKM come from the germline V gene. The CDR3, as DNA: TGTGCCATTCCCACGAGCTATGGCTACACCTTC. Residues: CAIPTSYGYTF.

This clone was picked up one time. The rearrangement links TRBV30 to TRBJ2-3; D possibly corresponds to TRBD1 (6 bases). Trimming took off 2 bases at V and 2 bases at J, with 14 bases between the two ends. CDR1 and CDR2 from the germline V gene are GTSNPN and SVGIG (reference sequence). The CDR3 extends over 15 amino acids. CDR3 protein: CAWSQPGQSTDTQYF. The DNA for the CDR3 is TGTGCCTGGAGTCAACCGGGACAATCCACAGATACGCAGTATTTT.

The V and J genes are TRBV15 and TRBJ1-1; no clear D gene. The CDR3 loop spans 13 amino acids. Looked up from germline, CDR1 is LNHNV and CDR2 is YYDKDF (reference sequence). Trimming left V 0 bases short and J 1 base short, with 3 bases between. DNA of the CDR3: TGTGCCACCAGCAGAGACAGGAACACTGAAGCTTTCTTT. Translation gives CATSRDRNTEAFF.

This clone was recorded only once. The chain carries TRBV30 and TRBJ1-1, with a tentative D call TRBD1 (6 bases). CDR1 is GTSNPN and CDR2 is SVGIG in the germline V gene (reference sequence). The CDR3 consists of 11 residues. Trimming pared 3 bases from V and 4 bases from J, leaving 6 bases between. In nucleotides, the CDR3 is TGTGCCTGGAGGGGGGCCACTGAAGCTTTCTTT. Encoded protein: CAWRGATEAFF.

The chain is built from TRBV6-1 and TRBJ2-7; 7 bases are a match to TRBD1. The CDR3 runs to 10 residues. Germline V gene data show CDR1 as MNHNS and CDR2 as SASEGT. V was pared by 7 bases and J by 13 bases, with 7 bases of the junction left unmatched. DNA of the CDR3: TGTGCCAGCATCGGGACAGAAAGTTACTTC. Translation: CASIGTESYF.

The chain recombines TRBV5-4 with TRBJ2-3; 7 bases are a match to TRBD2. This CDR3 has 14 amino acids. Germline V gene data show CDR1 as SGHNT and CDR2 as YYREEE (reference sequence). Trimming at V came to 4 bases and at J to 6 bases, leaving 8 bases not matched to a gene. The CDR3 sequence: CASSLGGLGDTQYF. In nucleotides, the CDR3 is TGTGCCAGCAGCCTCGGGGGGTTGGGGGATACGCAGTATTTT.

The CDR3 here is CASTAPQTGVMVDNEQFF. CDR3 DNA: TGTGCCAGTACCGCCCCCCAGACAGGGGTTATGGTGGACAATGAGCAGTTCTTC. This sequence joins TRBV19 and TRBJ2-1; 8 positions match TRBD1. CDR1 and CDR2 (germline): LNHDA, SQIVND (reference sequence). V lost 7 bases, J lost 5 bases, and 19 bases stayed unmatched. CDR3 length: 18 residues. The full variable domain, its missing parts supplied by reference TRBV19 and TRBJ2-1, is DGGITQSPKYLFRKEGQNVTLSCEQNLNHDAMYWYRQDPGQGLRLIYYSQIVNDFQKGDIAEGYSVSREKKESFPLTVTSAQKNPTAFYLCASTAPQTGVMVDNEQFFGPGTRLTVL.

The V call is TRBV4-1, the J call TRBJ2-7; D is possibly TRBD2 (5 bases). V was clipped by 4 bases and J by 7 bases, with 14 bases between them. Germline lookup yields CDR1 MGHRA and CDR2 YSYEKL. This CDR3 contains 13 residues. The CDR3 DNA sequence: TGCGCCAGCAGCCGAGAAGGGCGGAGGGAGCAGTACTTC. Translated, it gives CASSREGRREQYF.

This sequence joins TRBV5-1 and TRBJ1-1, with TRBD1 as a possible D gene (5 bases). Germline CDR1 and CDR2: SGHRS and YFSETQ. V lost 4 bases and J lost 4, with 11 bases in between. The CDR3 is 13 residues long. CDR3 residues: CASSPGRSTEAFF. CDR3 DNA sequence: TGCGCCAGCAGCCCAGGGCGGAGCACTGAAGCTTTCTTT.